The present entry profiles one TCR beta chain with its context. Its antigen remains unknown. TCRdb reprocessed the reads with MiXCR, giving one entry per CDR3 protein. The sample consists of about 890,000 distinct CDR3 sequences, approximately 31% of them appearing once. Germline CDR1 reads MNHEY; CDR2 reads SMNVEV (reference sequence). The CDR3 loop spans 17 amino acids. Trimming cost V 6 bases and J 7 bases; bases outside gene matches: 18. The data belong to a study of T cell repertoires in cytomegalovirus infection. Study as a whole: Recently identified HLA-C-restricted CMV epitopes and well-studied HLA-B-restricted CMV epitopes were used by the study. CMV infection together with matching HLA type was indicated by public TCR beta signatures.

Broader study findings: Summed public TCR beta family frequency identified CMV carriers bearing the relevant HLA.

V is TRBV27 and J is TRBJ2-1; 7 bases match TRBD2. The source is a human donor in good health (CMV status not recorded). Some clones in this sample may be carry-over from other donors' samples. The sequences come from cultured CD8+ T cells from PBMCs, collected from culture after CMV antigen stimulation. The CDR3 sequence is CASSLIATDWGGNEQFF. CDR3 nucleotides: TGTGCCAGCAGCCTTATCGCCACCGATTGGGGGGGGAATGAGCAGTTCTTC.